The entry below gives a single TCR beta chain sequence along with its context. Its target is unknown. Produced via immunoSEQ multiplex PCR; TCRdb's table is partial and in-frame only. Of about 350,000 clones listed, 92% are singletons. Germline lookup yields CDR1 SNHLY and CDR2 FYNNEI. This CDR3 has 14 amino acids. Trimming cost V 6 bases and J 0 bases, with 8 bases left between them. This specimen comes from a study of Ad26.COV2.S vaccination and SARS-CoV-2 variants. Whole-study results and caveats: Placebo recipients had lower spike-specific TCR breadth than vaccine recipients.

The chain has TRBV2 and TRBJ1-4; no clear D gene. This sequence originates from a human donor who had recovered from COVID-19. Sequenced here: peripheral blood, sampled after recovery from COVID-19. The CDR3 DNA follows: TGTGCCAGCAGGGGCGATGCAACTAATGAAAAACTGTTTTTT. This translates into CASRGDATNEKLFF.